This TCR beta chain was captured in a study of CD8 T cells in ankylosing spondylitis. Many counts were recorded for this clonotype. As yet, its antigen is unknown. Study-wide results and caveats: Reported data indicate significant enrichment of disease-linked clones within matched ankylosing spondylitis synovial fluid. A motif in TCR beta, a set of under ten highly homologous variants, appeared characteristic of ankylosing spondylitis blood. In reactive arthritis synovial fluid and blood, some motif variants had been reported before. Disease-linked clones were found to be CD8+ and relatively rare in peripheral blood.

As the method for making TCR beta libraries, quantitative 5'-RACE with molecular barcodes was used. MiXCR was run by TCRdb on the 5' RACE reads, yielding one entry per CDR3 protein. The repertoire includes under 150,000 distinct CDR3 sequences, roughly 17% of them detected once, and around a third sits in the top ten. Trimming took 3 bases from V and 3 from J, leaving 12 bases between them. CDR3 size: 15 residues. Germline V CDR1 and CDR2: MDHEN, SYDVKM. The receptor was isolated from a male donor with ankylosing spondylitis. The chain carries TRBV28 and TRBJ2-4; D might be TRBD2 (6 bases). Material: blood, either unsorted or a sorted T cell fraction (not recorded which). The CDR3 spells CASSFGGLVKNIQYF. In DNA form, the CDR3 reads TGTGCCAGCAGTTTTGGAGGGCTGGTCAAAAACATTCAGTACTTC.